This TCR beta chain was profiled in a study of blood T cell repertoires in COVID-19. V dropped 6 bases and J dropped 0 bases, with 10 bases sitting between them. The length of the CDR3 is 14 residues. Germline V lookup: CDR1 MNHEY, CDR2 SMNVEV (reference sequence). The assay was immunoSEQ multiplex PCR, and TCRdb's table has in-frame clones only and misses some. This table has about 170,000 clones, over 80% appearing once. This clone has just a few counts. Each participant's cohort was designated according to participant-reported clinical history. In Cohort 3, a recovered donor had either two negative PCRs, clearance, or symptom resolution.

This clonotype was obtained from a woman aged 50 to 60 who had recovered from COVID-19. Sequencing was done on a sample of PBMCs or T cells enriched from blood (not recorded which). This chain uses TRBV27 with TRBJ2-3; a weak D match, TRBD2 (5 bases). The DNA of the CDR3 is TGTGCCAGCAGAGTACGGGGTAGCACAGATACGCAGTATTTT. This gives the protein CASRVRGSTDTQYF.